The entry below gives a single T cell receptor (beta chain) sequence along with its context. Data came from immunoSEQ multiplex PCR; TCRdb stores just in-frame clones and leaves some out. The sample consists of 140,000 or so clones, roughly 83% of them appearing once. From germline, CDR1 is LNHDA and CDR2 SQIVND (reference sequence). The CDR3 has 15 residues. V lost 6 bases to trimming and J lost 4 bases; unmatched junction nucleotides: 4. This sample was included in a study of blood T cell repertoires in COVID-19. The material sequenced was PBMCs or T cells enriched from blood (not recorded which). The chain employs TRBV19 and TRBJ2-2; 11 bases line up with TRBD2. The receptor was isolated from a man aged 50 to 59 who had recovered from COVID-19. The CDR3 loop is CASSRLAGLTGELFF. The CDR3 coding sequence is TGTGCCAGTAGCCGACTAGCGGGGCTCACCGGGGAGCTGTTTTTT. The full variable domain, completed using reference TRBV19 and TRBJ2-2, is DGGITQSPKYLFRKEGQNVTLSCEQNLNHDAMYWYRQDPGQGLRLIYYSQIVNDFQKGDIAEGYSVSREKKESFPLTVTSAQKNPTAFYLCASSRLAGLTGELFFGEGSRLTVL.